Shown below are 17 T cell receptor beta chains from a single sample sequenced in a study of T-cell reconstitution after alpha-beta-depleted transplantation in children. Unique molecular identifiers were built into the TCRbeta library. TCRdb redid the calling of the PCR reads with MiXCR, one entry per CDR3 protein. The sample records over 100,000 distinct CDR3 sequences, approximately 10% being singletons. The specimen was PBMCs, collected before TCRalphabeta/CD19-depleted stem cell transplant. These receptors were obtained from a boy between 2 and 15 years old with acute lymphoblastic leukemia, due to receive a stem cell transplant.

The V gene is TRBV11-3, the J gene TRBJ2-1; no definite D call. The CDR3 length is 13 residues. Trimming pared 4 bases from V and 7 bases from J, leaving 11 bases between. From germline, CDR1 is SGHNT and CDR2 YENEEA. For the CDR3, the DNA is TGTGCCAGCAGCTCCGCAGCTGGGAATGAGCAGTTCTTC. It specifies CASSSAAGNEQFF.

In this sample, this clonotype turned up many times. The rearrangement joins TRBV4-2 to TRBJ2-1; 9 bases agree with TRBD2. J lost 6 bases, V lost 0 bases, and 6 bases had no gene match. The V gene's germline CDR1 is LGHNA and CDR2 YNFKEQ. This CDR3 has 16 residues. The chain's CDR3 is CASSQDSGTSSNEQFF. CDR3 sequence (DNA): TGTGCCAGCAGCCAAGATTCCGGGACTAGCTCCAATGAGCAGTTCTTC.

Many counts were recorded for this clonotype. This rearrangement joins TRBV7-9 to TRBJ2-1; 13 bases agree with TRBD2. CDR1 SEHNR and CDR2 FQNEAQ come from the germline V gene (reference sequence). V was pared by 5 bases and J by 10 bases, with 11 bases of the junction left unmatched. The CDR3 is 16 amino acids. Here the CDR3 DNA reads TGTGCCAGCAGCCCCGAGCGGACTAGCGGGAGTTGGGAGCAGTTCTTC. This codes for CASSPERTSGSWEQFF.

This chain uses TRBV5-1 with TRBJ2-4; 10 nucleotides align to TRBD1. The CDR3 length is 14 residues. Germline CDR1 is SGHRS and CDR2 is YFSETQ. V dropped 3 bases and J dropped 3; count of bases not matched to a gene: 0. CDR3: CASSWTGGKNIQYF. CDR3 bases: TGCGCCAGCAGCTGGACAGGGGGCAAAAACATTCAGTACTTC.

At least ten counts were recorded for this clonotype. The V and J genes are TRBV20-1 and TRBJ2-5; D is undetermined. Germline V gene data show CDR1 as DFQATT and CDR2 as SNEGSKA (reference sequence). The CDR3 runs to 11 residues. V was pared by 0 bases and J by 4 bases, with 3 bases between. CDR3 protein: CSARDIETQYF. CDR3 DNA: TGCAGTGCTAGAGATATAGAGACCCAGTACTTC.

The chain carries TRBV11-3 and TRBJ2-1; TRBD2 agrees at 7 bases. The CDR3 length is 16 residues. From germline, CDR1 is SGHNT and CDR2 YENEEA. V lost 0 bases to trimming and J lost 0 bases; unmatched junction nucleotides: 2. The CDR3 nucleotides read TGTGCCAGCAGCTTAGACGGGAGGAGCTCCTACAATGAGCAGTTCTTC. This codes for CASSLDGRSSYNEQFF.

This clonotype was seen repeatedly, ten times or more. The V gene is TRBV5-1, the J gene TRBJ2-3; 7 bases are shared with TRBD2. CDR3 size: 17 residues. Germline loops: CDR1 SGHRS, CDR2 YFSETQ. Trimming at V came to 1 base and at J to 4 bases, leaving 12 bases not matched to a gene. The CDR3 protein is CASSLRASGQEADTQYF. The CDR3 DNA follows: TGCGCCAGCAGCTTGCGGGCTAGCGGCCAGGAGGCAGATACGCAGTATTTT.

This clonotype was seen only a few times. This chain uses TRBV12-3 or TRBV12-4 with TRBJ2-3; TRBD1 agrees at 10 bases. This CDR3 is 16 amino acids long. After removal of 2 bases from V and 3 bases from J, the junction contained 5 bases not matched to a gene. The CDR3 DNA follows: TGTGCCAGCAGTTTATATGGGACAGGGGTTACAGATACGCAGTATTTT. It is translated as CASSLYGTGVTDTQYF.

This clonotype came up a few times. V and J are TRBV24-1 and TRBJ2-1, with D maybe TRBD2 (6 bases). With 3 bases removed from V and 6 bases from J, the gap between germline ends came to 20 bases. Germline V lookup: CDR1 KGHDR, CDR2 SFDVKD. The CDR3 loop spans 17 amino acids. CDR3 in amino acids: CATSDRRGGRVTNEQFF. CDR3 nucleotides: TGTGCCACCAGTGATAGACGCGGAGGGCGGGTTACCAATGAGCAGTTCTTC.

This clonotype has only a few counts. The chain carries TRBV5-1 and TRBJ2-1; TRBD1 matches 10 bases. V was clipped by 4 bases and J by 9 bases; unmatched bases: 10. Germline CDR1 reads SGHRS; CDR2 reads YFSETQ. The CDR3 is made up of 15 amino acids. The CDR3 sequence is CASSKGQGIPGEQFF. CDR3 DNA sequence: TGCGCCAGCAGCAAGGGACAGGGGATACCCGGTGAGCAGTTCTTC.

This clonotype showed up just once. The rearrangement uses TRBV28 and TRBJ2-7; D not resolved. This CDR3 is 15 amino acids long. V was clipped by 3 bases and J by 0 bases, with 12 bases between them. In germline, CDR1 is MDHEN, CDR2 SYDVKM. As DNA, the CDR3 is TGTGCCAGCAGTTTGCCCCCCGTCGGCTCCTACGAGCAGTACTTC. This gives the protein CASSLPPVGSYEQYF.

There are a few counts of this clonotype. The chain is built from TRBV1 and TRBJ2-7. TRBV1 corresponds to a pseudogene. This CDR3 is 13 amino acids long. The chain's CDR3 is CTSSPHLNYEQYF. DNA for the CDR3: TGCACCAGCAGCCCTCACTTAAACTACGAGCAGTACTTC.

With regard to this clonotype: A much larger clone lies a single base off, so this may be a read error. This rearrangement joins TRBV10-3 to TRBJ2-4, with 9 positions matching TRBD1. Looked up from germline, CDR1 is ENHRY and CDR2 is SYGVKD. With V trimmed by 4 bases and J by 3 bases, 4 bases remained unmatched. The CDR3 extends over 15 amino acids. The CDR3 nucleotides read TGTGCCATCAGTGCCCGACAGGGGGGCAAAAACATTCAGTACTTC. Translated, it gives CAISARQGGKNIQYF.

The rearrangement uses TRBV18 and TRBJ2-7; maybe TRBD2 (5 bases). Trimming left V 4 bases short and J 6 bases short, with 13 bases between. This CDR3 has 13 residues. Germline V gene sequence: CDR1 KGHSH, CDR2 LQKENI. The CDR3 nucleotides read TGTGCCAGCTCACTTAGCTTGGGGAGCGAGCAGTACTTC. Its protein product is CASSLSLGSEQYF.

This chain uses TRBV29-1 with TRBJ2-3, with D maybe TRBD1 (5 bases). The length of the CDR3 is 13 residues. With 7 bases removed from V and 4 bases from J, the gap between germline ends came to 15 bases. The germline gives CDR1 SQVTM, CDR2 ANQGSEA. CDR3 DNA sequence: TGCAGCGGAGACAGTTTAACGTCAGATACGCAGTATTTT. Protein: CSGDSLTSDTQYF.

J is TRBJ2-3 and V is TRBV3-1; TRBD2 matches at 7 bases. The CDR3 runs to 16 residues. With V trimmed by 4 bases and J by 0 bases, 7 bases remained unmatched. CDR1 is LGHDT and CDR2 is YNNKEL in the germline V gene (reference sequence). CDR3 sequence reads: CASSPGTGLSTDTQYF. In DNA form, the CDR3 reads TGTGCCAGCAGCCCCGGCACGGGACTAAGCACAGATACGCAGTATTTT.

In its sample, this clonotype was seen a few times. The CDR3 sequence: CASSPQGGNTGELFF. The CDR3 DNA follows: TGTGCCAGCAGCCCCCAGGGAGGGAACACCGGGGAGCTGTTTTTT. The chain carries TRBV9 and TRBJ2-2, with TRBD2 as a possible D gene (6 bases). This CDR3 has 15 residues. The V and J ends lost 4 bases and 1 base respectively, with 11 bases between them. CDR1 and CDR2 from the germline V gene are SGDLS and YYNGEE. Full variable domain (rest looked up from reference TRBV9 and TRBJ2-2): DSGVTQTPKHLITATGQRVTLRCSPRSGDLSVYWYQQSLDQGLQFLIQYYNGEERAKGNILERFSAQQFPDLHSELNLSSLELGDSALYFCASSPQGGNTGELFFGEGSRLTVL.